A single sample gave rise to the 23 T cell receptor beta chains below, sequenced in a study of identical twins. TCRdb re-derived calls from the 5' RACE reads in MiXCR, one entry per CDR3 protein. The sample records approximately 220,000 distinct CDR3 sequences, approximately 9% being singletons. Sequenced material: memory (CD45RO+) T cells sorted from blood. These receptors came from a woman aged 18-29 years in good health.

CDR3 coding DNA: TGTGCCAGCAATCCGGACGCTGAAAAACTGTTTTTT. As protein: CASNPDAEKLFF. The chain employs TRBV2 and TRBJ1-4; no clear D gene. V lost 7 bases and J lost 7, with 10 bases in between. Germline lookup yields CDR1 SNHLY and CDR2 FYNNEI. This CDR3 is built from 12 residues.

This clonotype turned up a few times. This chain uses TRBV6-6 with TRBJ1-2; D unclear. Trimming left V 8 bases short and J 6 bases short, with 13 bases between. The CDR3 is 12 amino acids. Germline loops: CDR1 MNHNY, CDR2 SVGAGI (reference sequence). As DNA, the CDR3 is TGTGCCAGCGTCTGGGGAGTGGATGGCTACACCTTC. This codes for CASVWGVDGYTF.

Many counts were recorded for this clonotype. The CDR3 region is CASSLAGHSTDTQYF. DNA of the CDR3: TGTGCCAGCAGCCTAGCGGGCCACAGCACAGATACGCAGTATTTT. The chain carries TRBV2 and TRBJ2-3, with 8 bases lining up with TRBD2. CDR1 SNHLY and CDR2 FYNNEI come from the germline V gene. The CDR3 sequence is 15 residues long. The trim removed 6 bases at V and 0 bases at J, leaving 5 bases unmatched.

This clonotype was recorded at least ten times. The chain is built from TRBV10-1 and TRBJ2-5; D tentatively reads TRBD1 or TRBD2 (5 bases each). Germline V lookup: CDR1 WNHNN, CDR2 SYGVQD (reference sequence). Trimming removed 0 bases from V and 6 bases from J, with 14 bases in between. The CDR3 is made up of 15 amino acids. The CDR3: CASSESGTSGKTQYF. In DNA form, the CDR3 reads TGCGCCAGCAGTGAGTCAGGGACGTCGGGAAAGACCCAGTACTTC.

This chain joins TRBV5-1 and TRBJ2-7; unclear D gene. This CDR3 is built from 17 residues. The V gene's germline CDR1 is SGHRS and CDR2 YFSETQ. The germline V and J ends were trimmed by 0 bases and 0 bases, with 16 bases remaining between them. The CDR3 DNA sequence: TGCGCCAGCAGCTTGGCCGGAGAACGCCTGAGCTCCTACGAGCAGTACTTC. This codes for CASSLAGERLSSYEQYF. The complete variable domain, with remaining parts taken from reference TRBV5-1 and TRBJ2-7, reads KAGVTQTPRYLIKTRGQQVTLSCSPISGHRSVSWYQQTPGQGLQFLFEYFSETQRNKGNFPGRFSGRQFSNSRSEMNVSTLELGDSALYLCASSLAGERLSSYEQYFGPGTRLTVT.

This clonotype occurred many times. The chain combines TRBV20-1 with TRBJ1-1; D is uncertain. The V gene's germline CDR1 is DFQATT and CDR2 SNEGSKA (reference sequence). Trimming took off 2 bases at V and 2 bases at J, with 6 bases between the two ends. CDR3 length: 12 amino acids. The CDR3 DNA is TGCAGTGCTAGAAGACTCAACACTGAAGCTTTCTTT. This encodes CSARRLNTEAFF.

In its sample, this clonotype was seen a few times. The V gene is TRBV5-1, the J gene TRBJ2-4; D gene unclear. V lost 4 bases and J 6 bases, leaving 11 bases between the germline ends. The germline V gene has CDR1 SGHRS and CDR2 YFSETQ. The length of the CDR3 is 13 residues. The CDR3 DNA sequence: TGCGCCAGCAGCCCGGGCCTCTCAAACATTCAGTACTTC. It specifies CASSPGLSNIQYF.

The rearrangement uses TRBV10-3 and TRBJ1-2; D is unresolved. V was cut by 10 bases and J by 7 bases, with 22 bases left in between. CDR1 ENHRY and CDR2 SYGVKD come from the germline V gene. The CDR3 spans 14 residues. CDR3 DNA: TGTGCCACGCACGTGAATTTGGGCGCCGGTGGCTACACCTTC. Translating it yields CATHVNLGAGGYTF.

A few counts support this clonotype. This chain links TRBV10-3 with TRBJ2-6; 7 bases align to TRBD1. V shed 8 bases and J 0 bases; nucleotides not matched to a gene: 7. This CDR3 has 16 residues. Germline V lookup: CDR1 ENHRY, CDR2 SYGVKD. The CDR3 sequence is CAISQGLSSGANVLTF. The CDR3 region has the DNA TGTGCCATCTCACAGGGGCTCAGCTCTGGGGCCAACGTCCTGACTTTC.

This clonotype was observed a few times. The rearrangement uses TRBV27 and TRBJ2-2; 13 bases match TRBD2. Looked up from germline, CDR1 is MNHEY and CDR2 is SMNVEV (reference sequence). This CDR3 contains 14 residues. The junction had 5 bases not matched to a gene; V was cut back by 11 bases and J by 5 bases. The CDR3 bases are TGTGCCTGTAAACTAGCGGGAGGGACCGGGGAGCTGTTTTTT. It yields the protein CACKLAGGTGELFF.

V is TRBV7-9 and J is TRBJ2-1, with D possibly matching TRBD2 (7 bases). From germline, CDR1 is SEHNR and CDR2 FQNEAQ (reference sequence). CDR3 length equals 14 residues. V was cut by 7 bases and J by 6 bases, with 16 bases left in between. The CDR3 is CASNTGGGGNEQFF. CDR3 coding DNA: TGTGCCAGCAACACTGGAGGGGGGGGCAATGAGCAGTTCTTC. Complete variable domain (other parts from reference TRBV7-9 and TRBJ2-1): DTGVSQNPRHKITKRGQNVTFRCDPISEHNRLYWYRQTLGQGPEFLTYFQNEAQLEKSRLLSDRFSAERPKGSFSTLEIQRTEQGDSAMYLCASNTGGGGNEQFFGPGTRLTVL.

The CDR3 nucleotides are TGTGCCAGCAGTTACTCGGAGACCACCCTCGTGTTCTTC. Translating it yields CASSYSETTLVFF. This chain links TRBV6-6 with TRBJ2-1; D is unclear. With 0 bases removed from V and 15 bases from J, the gap between germline ends came to 15 bases. The CDR3 is made up of 13 amino acids. Germline CDR1 and CDR2: MNHNY and SVGAGI (reference sequence).

The V gene is TRBV5-6, the J gene TRBJ1-1; D is possibly TRBD1 (5 bases). Germline V gene data show CDR1 as SGHDT and CDR2 as YYEEEE. This CDR3 is built from 12 residues. With 2 bases removed from V and 7 bases from J, the gap between germline ends came to 9 bases. The CDR3 nucleotides are TGTGCCAGCAGCTTAGGGGCCGGTGAAGCTTTCTTT. Amino acid sequence: CASSLGAGEAFF.

The rearrangement links TRBV5-1 to TRBJ2-1, with no clear D. The CDR3 covers 13 residues. Germline-derived CDR1 and CDR2 are SGHRS and YFSETQ. The germline V and J ends were trimmed by 0 bases and 3 bases, with 4 bases remaining between them. The CDR3 is CASSLGDYNEQFF. The CDR3 DNA follows: TGCGCCAGCAGCTTGGGGGACTACAATGAGCAGTTCTTC.

The DNA for the CDR3 is TGTGCCAGCAACTGGAGAGGGGGCGGCGTAGAGACGCAGTATTTT. Translated: CASNWRGGGVETQYF. The gene calls are TRBV12-3 or TRBV12-4 and TRBJ2-3; the match to TRBD1 covers 7 bases. The CDR3 is 15 residues long. Trimming took 7 bases from V and 9 from J; bases not matched to a gene: 16.

The table lists this clonotype with many counts. The chain uses TRBV7-6 and TRBJ2-1, with 8 bases matching TRBD2. V gave up 5 bases and J gave up 3 bases; unmatched junction bases: 3. The germline gives CDR1 SGHVS, CDR2 FNYEAQ. The CDR3 runs 14 residues. The CDR3 DNA follows: TGTGCCAGCAGCGATAGCGGGGTCTACAATGAGCAGTTCTTC. Protein: CASSDSGVYNEQFF.

The chain is built from TRBV7-2 and TRBJ2-3; D gene uncertain. Germline V gives CDR1 SGHTA, CDR2 FQGNSA. This CDR3 has 12 residues. V was pared by 5 bases and J by 9 bases, with 12 bases between. The chain's CDR3 is CASSPSPPTQYF. The CDR3 nucleotides are TGTGCCAGCAGCCCCTCCCCTCCGACGCAGTATTTT.

This CDR3 is CASSWGGAGGADTQYF. The DNA for the CDR3 is TGTGCCAGCAGCTGGGGTGGTGCGGGAGGGGCAGATACGCAGTATTTT. The chain combines TRBV7-2 with TRBJ2-3; 9 nucleotides line up with TRBD2. The trim removed 4 bases at V and 4 bases at J, leaving 9 bases unmatched. This CDR3 has 16 amino acids. CDR1 and CDR2 (germline): SGHTA, FQGNSA.

This clonotype was picked up many times. This chain joins TRBV3-1 and TRBJ2-7, with 12 bases that match TRBD2. The trim removed 0 bases at V and 1 base at J, leaving 10 bases unmatched. The CDR3 spans 19 residues. Germline lookup yields CDR1 LGHDT and CDR2 YNNKEL (reference sequence). The CDR3: CASSQEIGRTSGNSYEQYF. Written as DNA, the CDR3 is TGTGCCAGCAGCCAAGAAATAGGGAGGACTAGCGGGAATTCCTACGAGCAGTACTTC.

This chain uses TRBV18 with TRBJ2-7; D is possibly TRBD1 (6 bases). CDR1 and CDR2 (germline): KGHSH, LQKENI. This CDR3 has 15 residues. V was cut by 7 bases and J by 2 bases, with 18 bases left in between. The CDR3: CASFRSGGPAYEQYF. Written as DNA, the CDR3 is TGTGCCAGCTTCCGAAGTGGGGGCCCGGCCTACGAGCAGTACTTC.

The chain carries TRBV5-6 and TRBJ2-5, with a tentative D call TRBD1 (6 bases). The CDR3 is 14 amino acids. Germline V gene data show CDR1 as SGHDT and CDR2 as YYEEEE. The V gene lost 4 bases and the J gene lost 2 bases, with 12 bases spanning the gap. CDR3 nucleotides: TGTGCCAGCAGCCTCCGACAGGAACAAGAGACCCAGTACTTC. This codes for CASSLRQEQETQYF. Drawing the rest from reference TRBV5-6 and TRBJ2-5, the complete variable domain is DAGVTQSPTHLIKTRGQQVTLRCSPKSGHDTVSWYQQALGQGPQFIFQYYEEEERQRGNFPDRFSGHQFPNYSSELNVNALLLGDSALYLCASSLRQEQETQYFGPGTRLLVL.

This sequence joins TRBV6-1 and TRBJ1-2, with 9 bases fitting TRBD1. Germline CDR1 and CDR2: MNHNS and SASEGT. V lost 6 bases, J lost 6 bases, and 11 bases stayed unmatched. The CDR3 is 15 residues long. The CDR3, as DNA: TGTGCCAGCAGGGATCCGGACAGGGGAAGTCATGGCTACACCTTC. Its protein product is CASRDPDRGSHGYTF.

This clonotype was counted between two and nine times. This chain uses TRBV7-9 with TRBJ2-3; 7 bases map to TRBD2. The trim removed 2 bases at V and 3 bases at J, leaving 8 bases unmatched. Looked up from germline, CDR1 is SEHNR and CDR2 is FQNEAQ (reference sequence). The CDR3 is made up of 16 amino acids. The CDR3 coding sequence is TGTGCCAGCAGCTTATTTGGGGGAGGGCTGACAGATACGCAGTATTTT. Translation: CASSLFGGGLTDTQYF.